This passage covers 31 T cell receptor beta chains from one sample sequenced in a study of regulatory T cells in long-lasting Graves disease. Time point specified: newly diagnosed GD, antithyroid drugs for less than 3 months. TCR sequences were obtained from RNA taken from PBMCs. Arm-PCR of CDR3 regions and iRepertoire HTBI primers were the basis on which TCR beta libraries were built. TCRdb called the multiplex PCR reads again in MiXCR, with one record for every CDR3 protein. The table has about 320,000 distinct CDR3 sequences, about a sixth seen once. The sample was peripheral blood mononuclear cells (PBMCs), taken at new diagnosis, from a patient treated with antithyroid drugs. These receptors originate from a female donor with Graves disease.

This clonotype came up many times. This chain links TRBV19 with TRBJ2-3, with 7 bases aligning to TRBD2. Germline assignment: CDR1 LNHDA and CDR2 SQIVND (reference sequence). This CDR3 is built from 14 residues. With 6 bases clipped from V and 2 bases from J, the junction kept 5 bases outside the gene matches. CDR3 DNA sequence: TGTGCCAGTAGATCAGCGGGGAACACAGATACGCAGTATTTT. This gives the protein CASRSAGNTDTQYF. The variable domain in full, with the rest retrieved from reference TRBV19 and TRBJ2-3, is DGGITQSPKYLFRKEGQNVTLSCEQNLNHDAMYWYRQDPGQGLRLIYYSQIVNDFQKGDIAEGYSVSREKKESFPLTVTSAQKNPTAFYLCASRSAGNTDTQYFGPGTRLTVL.

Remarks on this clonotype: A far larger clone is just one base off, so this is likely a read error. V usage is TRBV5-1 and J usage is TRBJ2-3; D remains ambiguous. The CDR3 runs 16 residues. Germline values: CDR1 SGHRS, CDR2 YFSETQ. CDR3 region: CASSFIESHRLDTQYF. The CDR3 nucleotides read TGTGCCAGCAGCTTTATCGAGTCGCACCGATTGGATACGCAGTATTTT.

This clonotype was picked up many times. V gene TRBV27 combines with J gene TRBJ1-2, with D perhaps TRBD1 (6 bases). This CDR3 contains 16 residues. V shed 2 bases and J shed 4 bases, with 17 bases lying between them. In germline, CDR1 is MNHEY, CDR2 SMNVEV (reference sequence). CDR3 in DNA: TGTGCCAGCAGTTTAAAATCATCAGGGGTTGGCTATGGCTACACCTTC. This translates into CASSLKSSGVGYGYTF.

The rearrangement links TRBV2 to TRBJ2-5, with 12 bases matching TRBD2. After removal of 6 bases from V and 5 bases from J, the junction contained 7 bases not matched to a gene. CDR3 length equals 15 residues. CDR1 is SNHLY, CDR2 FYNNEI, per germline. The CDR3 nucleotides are TGTGCCAGCAGGACTAGCGGGAGTCGGTGGGAGACCCAGTACTTC. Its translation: CASRTSGSRWETQYF.

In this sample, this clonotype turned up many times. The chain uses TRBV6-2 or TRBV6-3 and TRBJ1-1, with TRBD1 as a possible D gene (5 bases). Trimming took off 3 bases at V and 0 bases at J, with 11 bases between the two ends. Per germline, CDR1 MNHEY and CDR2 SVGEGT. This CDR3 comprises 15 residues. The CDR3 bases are TGTGCCAGCAGTTATGTAGCAGGGATGAACACTGAAGCTTTCTTT. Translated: CASSYVAGMNTEAFF.

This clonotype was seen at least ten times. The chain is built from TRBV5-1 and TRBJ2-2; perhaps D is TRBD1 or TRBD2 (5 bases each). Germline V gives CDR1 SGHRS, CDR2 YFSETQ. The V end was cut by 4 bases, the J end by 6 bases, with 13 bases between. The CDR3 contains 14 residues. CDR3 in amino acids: CASSKGPGAGELFF. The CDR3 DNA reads TGCGCCAGCAGCAAGGGACCCGGCGCCGGGGAGCTGTTTTTT.

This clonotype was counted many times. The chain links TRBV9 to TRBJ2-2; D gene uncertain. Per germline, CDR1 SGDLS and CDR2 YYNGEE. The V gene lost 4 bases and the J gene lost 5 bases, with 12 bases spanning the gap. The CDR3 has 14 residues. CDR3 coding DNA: TGTGCCAGCAGCCCCACTCCCGGAACCGGGGAGCTGTTTTTT. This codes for CASSPTPGTGELFF.

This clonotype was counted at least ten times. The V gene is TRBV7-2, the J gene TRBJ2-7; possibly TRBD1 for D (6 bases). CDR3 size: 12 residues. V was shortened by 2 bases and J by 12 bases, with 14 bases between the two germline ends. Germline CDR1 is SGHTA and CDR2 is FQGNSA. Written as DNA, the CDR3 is TGTGCCAGCAGCTTATCAGGACAGACGATGTACTTC. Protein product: CASSLSGQTMYF.

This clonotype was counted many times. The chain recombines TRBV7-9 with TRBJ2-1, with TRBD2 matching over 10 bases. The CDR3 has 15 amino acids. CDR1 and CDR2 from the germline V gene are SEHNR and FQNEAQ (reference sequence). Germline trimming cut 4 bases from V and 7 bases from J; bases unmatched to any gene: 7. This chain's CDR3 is CASSYVASGRNEQFF. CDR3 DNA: TGTGCCAGCAGCTATGTGGCTAGCGGGAGAAATGAGCAGTTCTTC. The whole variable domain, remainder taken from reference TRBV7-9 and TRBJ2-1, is DTGVSQNPRHKITKRGQNVTFRCDPISEHNRLYWYRQTLGQGPEFLTYFQNEAQLEKSRLLSDRFSAERPKGSFSTLEIQRTEQGDSAMYLCASSYVASGRNEQFFGPGTRLTVL.

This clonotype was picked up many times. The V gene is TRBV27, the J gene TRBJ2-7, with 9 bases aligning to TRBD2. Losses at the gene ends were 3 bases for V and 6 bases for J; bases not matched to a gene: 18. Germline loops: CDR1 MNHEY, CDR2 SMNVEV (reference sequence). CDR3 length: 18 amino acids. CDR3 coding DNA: TGTGCCAGCAGTTTCACGACGGTGGCGGGAGGGCCCTTCGGCGAGCAGTACTTC. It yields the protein CASSFTTVAGGPFGEQYF.

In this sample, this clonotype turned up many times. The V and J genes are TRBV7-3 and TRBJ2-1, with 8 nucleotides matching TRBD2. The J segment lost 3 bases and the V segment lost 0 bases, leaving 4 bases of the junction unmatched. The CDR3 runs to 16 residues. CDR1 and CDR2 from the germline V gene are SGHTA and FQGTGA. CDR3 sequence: CASSLTSGMGYNEQFF. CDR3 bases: TGTGCCAGCAGCTTAACTAGCGGGATGGGCTACAATGAGCAGTTCTTC.

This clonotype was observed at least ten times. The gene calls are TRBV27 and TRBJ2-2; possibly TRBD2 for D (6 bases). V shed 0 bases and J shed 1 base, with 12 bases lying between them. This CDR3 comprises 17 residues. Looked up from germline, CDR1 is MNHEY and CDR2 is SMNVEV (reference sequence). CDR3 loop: CASSLSIGRENTGELFF. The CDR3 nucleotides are TGTGCCAGCAGTTTATCGATAGGGCGGGAGAACACCGGGGAGCTGTTTTTT.

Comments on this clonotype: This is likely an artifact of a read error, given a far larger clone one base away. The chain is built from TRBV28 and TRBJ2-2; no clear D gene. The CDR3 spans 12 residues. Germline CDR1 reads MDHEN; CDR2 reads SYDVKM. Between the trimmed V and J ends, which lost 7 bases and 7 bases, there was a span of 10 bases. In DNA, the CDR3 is TGTGCCAGCAACCCGTCAGGCGGGGAGCTGTTTTTT. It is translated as CASNPSGGELFF.

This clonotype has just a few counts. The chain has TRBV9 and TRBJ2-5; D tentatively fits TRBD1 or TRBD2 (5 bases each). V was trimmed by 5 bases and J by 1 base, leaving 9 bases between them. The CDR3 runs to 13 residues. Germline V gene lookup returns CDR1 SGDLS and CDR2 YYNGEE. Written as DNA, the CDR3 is TGTGCCAGCAGTGAGGGGCCCCAAGAGACCCAGTACTTC. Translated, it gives CASSEGPQETQYF.

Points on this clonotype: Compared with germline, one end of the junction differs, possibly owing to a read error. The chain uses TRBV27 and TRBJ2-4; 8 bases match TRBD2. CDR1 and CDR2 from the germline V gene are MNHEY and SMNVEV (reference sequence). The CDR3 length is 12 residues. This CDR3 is CASSLPGGANHF. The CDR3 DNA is TGTGCCAGCAGTTTACCGGGGGGGGCTAACCACTTC.

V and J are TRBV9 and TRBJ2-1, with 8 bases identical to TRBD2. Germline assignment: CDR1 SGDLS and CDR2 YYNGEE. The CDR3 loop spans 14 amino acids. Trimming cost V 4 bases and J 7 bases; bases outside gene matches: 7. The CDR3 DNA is TGTGCCAGCAGCCCCTCGGGGGGGTGGAATGAGCAGTTCTTC. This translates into CASSPSGGWNEQFF.

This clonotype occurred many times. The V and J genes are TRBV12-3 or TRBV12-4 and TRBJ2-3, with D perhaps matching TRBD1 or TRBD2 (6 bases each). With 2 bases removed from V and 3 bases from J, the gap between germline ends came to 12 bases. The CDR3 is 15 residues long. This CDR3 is CASSLRGARTDTQYF. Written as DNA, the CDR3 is TGTGCCAGCAGTTTAAGGGGGGCGCGGACAGATACGCAGTATTTT.

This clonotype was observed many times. The CDR3 DNA reads TGTGCCAGTAGTATTAGAGTAGCGGTCCTAGGGGAGACCCAGTACTTC. Its translation is CASSIRVAVLGETQYF. This rearrangement joins TRBV19 to TRBJ2-5, with a tentative D call TRBD2 (6 bases). V was shortened by 3 bases and J by 5 bases, with 19 bases between the two germline ends. The length of the CDR3 is 16 residues. Germline loops: CDR1 LNHDA, CDR2 SQIVND (reference sequence).

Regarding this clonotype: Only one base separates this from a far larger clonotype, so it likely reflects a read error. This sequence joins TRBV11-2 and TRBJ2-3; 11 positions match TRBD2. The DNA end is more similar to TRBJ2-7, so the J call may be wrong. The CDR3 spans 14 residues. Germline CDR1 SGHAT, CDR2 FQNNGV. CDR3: CASSRSGGGYEQYF. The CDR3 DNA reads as TGTGCCAGCAGCCGTAGCGGGGGGGGTTACGAGCAGTACTTC.

CDR3 sequence (DNA): TGTGCCAGCACCCGGGACGGTTACAACACCCGCACTAACTATGGCTACACCTTC. The encoded protein is CASTRDGYNTRTNYGYTF. This chain uses TRBV2 with TRBJ1-2, with D possibly matching TRBD1 (5 bases). Trimming pared 7 bases from V and 0 bases from J, leaving 24 bases between. CDR3 size: 18 residues. Germline V gene sequence: CDR1 SNHLY, CDR2 FYNNEI. Full variable domain (rest looked up from reference TRBV2 and TRBJ1-2): EPEVTQTPSHQVTQMGQEVILRCVPISNHLYFYWYRQILGQKVEFLVSFYNNEISEKSEIFDDQFSVERPDGSNFTLKIRSTKLEDSAMYFCASTRDGYNTRTNYGYTFGSGTRLTVV.

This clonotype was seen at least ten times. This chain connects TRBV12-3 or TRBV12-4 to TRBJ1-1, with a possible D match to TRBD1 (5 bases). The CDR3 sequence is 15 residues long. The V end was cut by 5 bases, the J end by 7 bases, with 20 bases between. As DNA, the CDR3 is TGTGCCAGCAGTACGATCCCCCAGGGAGTGGGTGAAGCTTTCTTT. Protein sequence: CASSTIPQGVGEAFF.

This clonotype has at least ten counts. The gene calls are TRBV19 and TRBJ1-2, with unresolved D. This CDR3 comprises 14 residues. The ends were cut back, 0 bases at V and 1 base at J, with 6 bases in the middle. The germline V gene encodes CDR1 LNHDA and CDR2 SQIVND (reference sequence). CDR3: CASSIDGSNYGYTF. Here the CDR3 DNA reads TGTGCCAGTAGTATAGATGGCAGTAACTATGGCTACACCTTC.

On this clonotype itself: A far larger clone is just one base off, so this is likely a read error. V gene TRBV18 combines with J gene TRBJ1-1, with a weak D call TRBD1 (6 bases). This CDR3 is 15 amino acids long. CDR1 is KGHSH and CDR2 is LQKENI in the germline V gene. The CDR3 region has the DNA TGTGCCAGCTCCTTTCGGGGGCAGAACACAGATACGCGGTATTTT. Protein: CASSFRGQNTDTRYF.

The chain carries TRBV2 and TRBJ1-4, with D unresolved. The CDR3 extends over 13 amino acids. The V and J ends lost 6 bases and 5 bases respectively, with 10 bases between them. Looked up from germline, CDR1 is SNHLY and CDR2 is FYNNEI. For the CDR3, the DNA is TGTGCCAGCAGCTTAGAACTGAATGAAAAACTGTTTTTT. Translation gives CASSLELNEKLFF. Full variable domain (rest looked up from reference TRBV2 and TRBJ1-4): EPEVTQTPSHQVTQMGQEVILRCVPISNHLYFYWYRQILGQKVEFLVSFYNNEISEKSEIFDDQFSVERPDGSNFTLKIRSTKLEDSAMYFCASSLELNEKLFFGSGTQLSVL.

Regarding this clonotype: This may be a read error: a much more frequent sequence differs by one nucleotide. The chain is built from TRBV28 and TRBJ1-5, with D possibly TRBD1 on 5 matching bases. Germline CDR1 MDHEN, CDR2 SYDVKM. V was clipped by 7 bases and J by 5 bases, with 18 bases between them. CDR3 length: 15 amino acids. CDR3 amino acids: CASTPIRGTDQPQHF. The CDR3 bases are TGTGCCAGCACCCCGATCCGGGGGACCGATCAGCCCCAGCATTTT.

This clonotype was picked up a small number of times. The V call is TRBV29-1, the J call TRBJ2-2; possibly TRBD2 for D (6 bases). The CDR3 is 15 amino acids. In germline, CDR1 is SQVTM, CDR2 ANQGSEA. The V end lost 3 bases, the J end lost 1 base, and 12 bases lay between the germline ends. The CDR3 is CSVDRGSGNTGELFF. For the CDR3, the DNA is TGCAGCGTTGATCGCGGTAGCGGGAACACCGGGGAGCTGTTTTTT.

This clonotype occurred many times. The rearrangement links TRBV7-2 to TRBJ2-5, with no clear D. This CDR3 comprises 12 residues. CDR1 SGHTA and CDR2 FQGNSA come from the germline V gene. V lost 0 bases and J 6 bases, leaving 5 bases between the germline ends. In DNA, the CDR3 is TGTGCCAGCAGCTTAGCGATGCAGACCCAGTACTTC. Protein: CASSLAMQTQYF.

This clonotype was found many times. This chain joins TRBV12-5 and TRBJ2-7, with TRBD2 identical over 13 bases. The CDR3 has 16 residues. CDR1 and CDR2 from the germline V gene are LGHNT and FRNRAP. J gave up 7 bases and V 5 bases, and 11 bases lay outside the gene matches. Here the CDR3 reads CASGRGLAGKLGEQYF. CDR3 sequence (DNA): TGTGCTAGTGGTAGGGGACTAGCGGGAAAATTGGGGGAGCAGTACTTC. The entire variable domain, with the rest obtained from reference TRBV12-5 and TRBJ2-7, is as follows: DARVTQTPRHKVTEMGQEVTMRCQPILGHNTVFWYRQTMMQGLELLAYFRNRAPLDDSGMPKDRFSAEMPDATLATLKIQPSEPRDSAVYFCASGRGLAGKLGEQYFGPGTRLTVT.

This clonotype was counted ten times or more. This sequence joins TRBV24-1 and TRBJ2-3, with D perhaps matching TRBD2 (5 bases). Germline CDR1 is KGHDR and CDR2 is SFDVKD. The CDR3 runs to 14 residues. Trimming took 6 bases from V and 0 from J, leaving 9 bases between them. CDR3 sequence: CATSKADSTDTQYF. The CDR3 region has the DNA TGTGCCACCAGTAAAGCGGACAGCACAGATACGCAGTATTTT.

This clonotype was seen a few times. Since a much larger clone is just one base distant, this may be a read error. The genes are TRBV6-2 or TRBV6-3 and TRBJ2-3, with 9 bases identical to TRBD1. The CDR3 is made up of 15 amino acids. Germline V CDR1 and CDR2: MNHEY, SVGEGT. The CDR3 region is CASRPGDRDSYERYF. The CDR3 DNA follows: TGTGCCAGCCGCCCAGGGGACAGGGACTCCTACGAGCGGTACTTC.

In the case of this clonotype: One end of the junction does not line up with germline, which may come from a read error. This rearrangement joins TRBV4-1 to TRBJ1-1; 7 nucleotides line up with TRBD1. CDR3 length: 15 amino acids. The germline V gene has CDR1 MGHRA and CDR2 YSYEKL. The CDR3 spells CASRHLPGQDTEAFF. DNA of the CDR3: TGCGCCAGCAGACACCTTCCAGGACAGGACACTGAAGCCTTCTTT.